The entry below describes one TCR beta chain. The sample comes from a study of CD8 T cells in Susac syndrome. At the level of the study: Sequencing included Susac syndrome patients, roughly six of them with active disease and roughly 8 in remission.

RNA was extracted with the RNeasy kit, and a quantity of roughly 0.45 to 1 ug was reverse transcribed using random hexamers. With immunoSEQ multiplex PCR, TCR beta CDR3 was amplified across 54 Vbeta and 13 Jbeta. TCRdb reanalysed the immunoSEQ multiplex PCR reads using MiXCR and keeps one entry per CDR3 protein. This sample has 150,000 to 200,000 distinct CDR3 sequences, with around 96% found just once. Peripheral blood CD8+ and CD4+ T cells were profiled by TCR beta sequencing. It was negative isolation that provided the CD8+ and CD4+ T cells, whereas TEMRA cells were enriched by FACS. From germline, CDR1 is LGHDT and CDR2 YNNKEL (reference sequence). This CDR3 contains 14 residues. V lost 5 bases and J lost 5; bases outside the gene matches: 5.

The sequence was obtained from a human donor with Susac syndrome. Source material: CD4+ T cells from PBMCs. The chain carries TRBV3-1 and TRBJ2-2, with 7 positions matching TRBD2. The CDR3 spells CASSAGVRTGELFF. The CDR3 DNA is TGTGCCAGCAGCGCGGGAGTTAGGACCGGGGAGCTGTTTTTT.